The 28 T cell receptor beta chains given below trace back to one sample, sequenced in a study of T-cell reconstitution after alpha-beta-depleted transplantation in children. For TCRbeta, the library was prepared with unique molecular identifiers. TCRdb reanalysed the PCR reads using MiXCR and keeps one entry per CDR3 protein. The sample consists of 25,000 to 30,000 distinct CDR3 sequences, 5% to 7% of them appearing once. The source material was PBMCs, mostly from graft donor cells, sampled 180 days after TCRalphabeta/CD19-depleted stem cell transplant. The source is a male patient younger than 18 who had a stem cell transplant for acute myeloid leukemia, so the T cells may come from the graft donor.

This clonotype showed up many times. The V gene is TRBV12-3 or TRBV12-4, the J gene TRBJ2-5; the D gene is possibly TRBD2 (6 bases). CDR3 length equals 16 residues. Trimming removed 7 bases at V and 5 bases at J, with 23 bases between. The CDR3 coding sequence is TGTGCCAGCACGCGAGAAGGGAGGAGGGCGGGCGAGACCCAGTACTTC. This sequence encodes CASTREGRRAGETQYF.

This clonotype was detected many times. The chain uses TRBV3-1 and TRBJ1-5, with 7 positions matching TRBD1. The ends lost 4 bases at V and 3 bases at J; junction bases unmatched: 3. The CDR3 has 14 amino acids. The germline V gene has CDR1 LGHDT and CDR2 YNNKEL (reference sequence). In nucleotides, the CDR3 is TGTGCCAGCAGCCTGGGACAGCCCAATCAGCCCCAGCATTTT. Encoded protein: CASSLGQPNQPQHF.

The table lists this clonotype with many counts. The chain combines TRBV6-1 with TRBJ2-1; 13 bases fit TRBD2. V gave up 6 bases and J gave up 10 bases; unmatched junction bases: 9. This CDR3 spans 15 amino acids. Germline CDR1 MNHNS, CDR2 SASEGT. The CDR3 loop is CASSKGLAGIGEQFF. DNA for the CDR3: TGTGCCAGCAGCAAGGGACTAGCGGGGATAGGGGAGCAGTTCTTC.

This clonotype was seen many times. V usage is TRBV5-1 and J usage is TRBJ2-1; 9 bases match TRBD1. The CDR3 consists of 20 residues. Germline CDR1 is SGHRS and CDR2 is YFSETQ. V gave up 0 bases and J gave up 1 base; unmatched junction bases: 14. The chain's CDR3 is CASSLEGGQGWIGSYNEQFF. In DNA, the CDR3 is TGCGCCAGCAGCTTGGAGGGGGGACAGGGATGGATCGGGTCCTACAATGAGCAGTTCTTC.

This clonotype came up many times. This chain connects TRBV9 to TRBJ2-3, with no clear D. The CDR3 is 14 residues long. CDR1 SGDLS and CDR2 YYNGEE come from the germline V gene. V shed 4 bases and J shed 4 bases, with 13 bases lying between them. The CDR3 loop reads CASSFQSRADTQYF. CDR3 sequence (DNA): TGTGCCAGCAGCTTCCAGTCTCGGGCAGATACGCAGTATTTT.

This clonotype was observed at least ten times. The chain combines TRBV12-3 or TRBV12-4 with TRBJ1-4; 8 bases line up with TRBD1. This CDR3 is built from 15 residues. The V segment lost 5 bases and the J segment 3 bases; nucleotides outside the gene matches: 5. The chain's CDR3 is CASSARGLANEKLFF. The CDR3 DNA sequence: TGTGCCAGCAGTGCCAGGGGGCTGGCTAATGAAAAACTGTTTTTT.

This clonotype was counted ten times or more. The V and J genes are TRBV7-2 and TRBJ2-5; 7 nucleotides align to TRBD1. CDR3 length: 14 residues. Per the germline V gene, CDR1 is SGHTA and CDR2 is FQGNSA. After removal of 4 bases from V and 3 bases from J, the junction contained 5 bases not matched to a gene. The CDR3, as DNA: TGTGCCAGCAGCTCTACAGGGGAGAAAGAGACCCAGTACTTC. Amino acids: CASSSTGEKETQYF.

Ten or more counts support this clonotype. V gene TRBV4-1 combines with J gene TRBJ1-4; D remains ambiguous. Trimming pared 1 base from V and 0 bases from J, leaving 9 bases between. Germline V lookup: CDR1 MGHRA, CDR2 YSYEKL. The CDR3 runs to 16 residues. Written as DNA, the CDR3 is TGCGCCAGCAGCCAAGTGTCCGGAACAACTAATGAAAAACTGTTTTTT. This gives the protein CASSQVSGTTNEKLFF.

This clonotype was seen more than once but under ten times. The genes are TRBV5-3 and TRBJ2-6, with 9 bases that match TRBD2. TRBV5-3 is an ORF; its function is uncertain. The junction had 11 bases not matched to a gene; V was cut back by 2 bases and J by 2 bases. This CDR3 has 19 residues. The DNA of the CDR3 is TGTGCCAGAAGCTTTAGGGGTGATAGCGGGAGCGCTGGGGCCAACGTCCTGACTTTC. Translating it yields CARSFRGDSGSAGANVLTF.

This clonotype was observed at least ten times. V and J are TRBV4-3 and TRBJ2-2; tentatively, D is TRBD2 (6 bases). This CDR3 has 14 residues. Germline V gene lookup returns CDR1 LGHNA and CDR2 YSLEER. V was clipped by 2 bases and J by 6 bases, with 10 bases between them. The CDR3 loop reads CASSQLGGSGELFF. In DNA, the CDR3 is TGCGCCAGCAGCCAACTCGGGGGATCCGGGGAGCTGTTTTTT.

This clonotype was seen ten or more times. This rearrangement joins TRBV24-1 to TRBJ2-7; 8 bases line up with TRBD1. Per germline, CDR1 KGHDR and CDR2 SFDVKD. V dropped 1 base and J dropped 5; count of bases not matched to a gene: 9. CDR3 size: 16 residues. This CDR3 reads CATSDFSSDRDDEQYV. In DNA form, the CDR3 reads TGTGCCACCAGTGATTTTAGCTCGGACAGGGACGACGAGCAGTACGTC.

This clonotype is medium-sized (0.01 to 0.1%) by share. V gene TRBV19 combines with J gene TRBJ2-1; 13 bases fit TRBD2. This CDR3 has 14 residues. Looked up from germline, CDR1 is LNHDA and CDR2 is SQIVND (reference sequence). Trimming cost V 10 bases and J 7 bases; bases outside gene matches: 7. The CDR3 DNA sequence: TGTGCCACCACGACTAGCGGGAGGTCGAATGAGCAGTTCTTC. It encodes CATTTSGRSNEQFF. Filled out from reference TRBV19 and TRBJ2-1, the complete variable domain reads DGGITQSPKYLFRKEGQNVTLSCEQNLNHDAMYWYRQDPGQGLRLIYYSQIVNDFQKGDIAEGYSVSREKKESFPLTVTSAQKNPTAFYLCATTTSGRSNEQFFGPGTRLTVL.

This clonotype was seen many times. The gene calls are TRBV29-1 and TRBJ1-4; D is uncertain. The germline V gene encodes CDR1 SQVTM and CDR2 ANQGSEA. V lost 7 bases, J lost 8 bases, and 17 bases lay in between. This CDR3 region has 13 residues. The CDR3 DNA follows: TGCAGCGCGTCCGGGATATGGGAGGAAAAACTGTTTTTT. Its translation is CSASGIWEEKLFF.

This clonotype is medium-sized (0.01 to 0.1%) within its sample. The chain joins TRBV5-1 to TRBJ2-3; the match to TRBD2 covers 9 bases. V gave up 0 bases and J gave up 5 bases; unmatched junction bases: 1. Germline V gives CDR1 SGHRS, CDR2 YFSETQ. CDR3 length: 14 amino acids. The CDR3 is CASSLGSGGDTQYF. In nucleotides, the CDR3 is TGCGCCAGCAGCTTGGGTAGCGGGGGAGATACGCAGTATTTT.

This clonotype was counted many times. The rearrangement links TRBV5-1 to TRBJ2-7, with 8 bases that match TRBD2. Germline V CDR1 and CDR2: SGHRS, YFSETQ. Trimming removed 4 bases from V and 2 bases from J; junction bases left unmatched: 11. This CDR3 comprises 16 residues. In DNA, the CDR3 is TGCGCCAGCAGCGCCGGCCGGGCGGGGGGTCCCTACGAGCAGTACTTC. As protein: CASSAGRAGGPYEQYF.

This clonotype has at least ten counts. The chain combines TRBV18 with TRBJ2-4; no definite D call. V lost 2 bases, J lost 5 bases, and 10 bases lay in between. The CDR3 covers 14 residues. Germline V lookup: CDR1 KGHSH, CDR2 LQKENI. CDR3 region: CASSPSRTQNIQYF. The CDR3 DNA is TGTGCCAGCTCACCATCCCGGACGCAAAACATTCAGTACTTC.

This clonotype was seen only a few times. The chain is built from TRBV10-2 and TRBJ2-7; maybe TRBD2 (5 bases). Per germline, CDR1 WSHSY and CDR2 SAAADI. CDR3 length: 15 residues. The V end lost 4 bases, the J end lost 1 base, and 14 bases lay between the germline ends. In nucleotides, the CDR3 is TGCGCCAGCAGTGCCCTTGGGTCGGGGTCCTACGAGCAGTACTTC. Its translation is CASSALGSGSYEQYF.

The chain joins TRBV9 to TRBJ2-2; D is unresolved. Looked up from germline, CDR1 is SGDLS and CDR2 is YYNGEE. V was pared by 7 bases and J by 0 bases, with 7 bases between. This CDR3 has 13 residues. The CDR3: CASGRPNTGELFF. The CDR3, as DNA: TGTGCCAGCGGTCGGCCGAACACCGGGGAGCTGTTTTTT.

This clonotype has at least ten counts. The genes are TRBV10-3 and TRBJ1-2; D gene ambiguous. Trimming took 3 bases from V and 3 from J, leaving 5 bases between them. The germline gives CDR1 ENHRY, CDR2 SYGVKD. The CDR3 runs 12 residues. The CDR3 reads CAISDGHYGYTF. CDR3 bases: TGTGCCATCAGTGACGGCCACTATGGCTACACCTTC.

V is TRBV7-6 and J is TRBJ2-3; either TRBD1 or TRBD2 may supply D (6 bases each). Looked up from germline, CDR1 is SGHVS and CDR2 is FNYEAQ. The CDR3 is 13 amino acids. Trimming stripped 2 bases from V and 6 bases from J, with 9 bases between. The CDR3: CASSLTGRDTQYF. The CDR3 coding sequence is TGTGCCAGCAGCTTAACAGGGAGGGATACGCAGTATTTT.

The chain links TRBV12-3 or TRBV12-4 to TRBJ2-1; D may be TRBD1 or TRBD2 (6 bases each). The CDR3 spans 15 residues. Trimming cost V 7 bases and J 0 bases, with 13 bases left between them. The CDR3 DNA follows: TGTGCCAGCATGGGGGGCCGGGGCTCCTACAATGAGCAGTTCTTC. Encoded protein: CASMGGRGSYNEQFF.

This clonotype was picked up many times. The chain has TRBV28 and TRBJ2-7, with 12 bases identical to TRBD2. Germline V gives CDR1 MDHEN, CDR2 SYDVKM. Trimming removed 5 bases from V and 2 bases from J; junction bases left unmatched: 4. The CDR3 contains 15 residues. This CDR3 reads CASSRTSGTPYEQYF. The DNA of the CDR3 is TGTGCCAGCAGTCGGACTAGCGGGACCCCCTACGAGCAGTACTTC.

The sample holds many counts of this clonotype. The chain combines TRBV7-9 with TRBJ1-2; 9 nucleotides align to TRBD1. This CDR3 contains 15 residues. V trimming: 0 bases; J trimming: 2 bases; junction bases outside the gene matches: 1. CDR1 is SEHNR and CDR2 is FQNEAQ in the germline V gene (reference sequence). The CDR3 region is CASSLAGTGNYGYTF. CDR3 in DNA: TGTGCCAGCAGCTTAGCCGGGACAGGGAACTATGGCTACACCTTC.

This clonotype was counted ten times or more. The chain uses TRBV21-1 and TRBJ2-7. TRBV21-1 counts as a pseudogene. This CDR3 is 15 amino acids long. The CDR3 sequence is CASSKEGSAGHRQYF. The CDR3 coding sequence is TGTGCCAGCAGCAAAGAGGGTTCGGCAGGCCATAGGCAGTACTTC.

In this sample, this clonotype turned up many times. The V gene is TRBV6-1, the J gene TRBJ2-7; 7 bases match TRBD2. The CDR3 runs to 15 residues. Losses at the gene ends were 4 bases for V and 1 base for J; bases not matched to a gene: 7. In germline, CDR1 is MNHNS, CDR2 SASEGT. CDR3 loop: CASSVWLADSYEQYF. For the CDR3, the DNA is TGTGCCAGCAGTGTATGGCTAGCGGATTCCTACGAGCAGTACTTC.

A few counts support this clonotype. This rearrangement joins TRBV4-2 to TRBJ2-7; 7 bases match TRBD1. CDR1 LGHNA and CDR2 YNFKEQ come from the germline V gene. This CDR3 comprises 15 residues. With 4 bases clipped from V and 1 base from J, the junction kept 7 bases outside the gene matches. DNA for the CDR3: TGTGCCAGCAGCCCCGGGGCAGGGGGATCCTACGAGCAGTACTTC. This encodes CASSPGAGGSYEQYF.

This clonotype was seen ten or more times. The genes are TRBV12-3 or TRBV12-4 and TRBJ2-1; TRBD2 aligns across 7 bases. The CDR3 loop spans 15 amino acids. V lost 4 bases and J lost 4; bases outside the gene matches: 7. CDR3 DNA: TGTGCCAGCAGTTATGAACTAGCGAGATACAATGAGCAGTTCTTC. Encoded protein: CASSYELARYNEQFF.

This clonotype was observed at least ten times. The rearrangement joins TRBV6-5 to TRBJ2-7, with TRBD1 as a possible D gene (5 bases). Germline-derived CDR1 and CDR2 are MNHEY and SVGAGI. The CDR3 has 12 amino acids. V was cut by 6 bases and J by 2 bases, with 8 bases left in between. The CDR3 DNA follows: TGTGCCAGCAGGGGGCTCGCCTACGAGCAGTACTTC. It encodes CASRGLAYEQYF.